Listed here are 14 T cell receptor beta chains from one sample, sequenced in a study of T cells after yellow fever vaccination. Each CDR3 protein is one row after TCRdb ran MiXCR on the 5' RACE reads. The data contain 300,000 to 350,000 distinct CDR3 sequences, roughly 8.4% of them singletons. The specimen was PBMCs, collected about 41 days after the first yellow fever vaccination. These receptors came from a man between 18 and 29 years old who received the YFV17D yellow fever vaccine.

The rearrangement joins TRBV11-3 to TRBJ2-3; tentative D call: TRBD2 (7 bases). Germline CDR1 reads SGHNT; CDR2 reads YENEEA. V was pared by 0 bases and J by 2 bases, with 15 bases between. The CDR3 runs to 17 residues. CDR3 sequence reads: CASSLDPAGAHTDTQYF. As DNA, the CDR3 is TGTGCCAGCAGCTTAGATCCCGCGGGGGCCCACACAGATACGCAGTATTTT.

The sample holds a few counts of this clonotype. V gene TRBV5-1 combines with J gene TRBJ1-5; D is unclear. The CDR3 consists of 13 residues. Germline CDR1 SGHRS, CDR2 YFSETQ. V lost 0 bases to trimming and J lost 7 bases, with 8 bases between them. This chain's CDR3 is CASSLDAGQPQHF. CDR3 coding DNA: TGCGCCAGCAGCTTGGACGCTGGACAGCCCCAGCATTTT.

This clonotype was seen repeatedly, ten times or more. The rearrangement joins TRBV12-3 or TRBV12-4 to TRBJ2-5, with TRBD1 matching over 8 bases. With 5 bases clipped from V and 3 bases from J, the junction kept 5 bases outside the gene matches. This CDR3 contains 14 residues. The CDR3 DNA follows: TGTGCCAGCAGTACTTTGGACAGGGAAGAGACCCAGTACTTC. Its translation: CASSTLDREETQYF.

This clonotype was picked up a small number of times. The V gene is TRBV5-8, the J gene TRBJ1-5; D gene uncertain. There are 12 residues in the CDR3. CDR1 and CDR2 (germline): SGHTS, YDEGEE. V lost 7 bases and J 1 base, leaving 6 bases between the germline ends. The CDR3 reads CASRRSNQPQHF. Written as DNA, the CDR3 is TGTGCCAGCCGTAGGAGCAATCAGCCCCAGCATTTT.

Many counts were recorded for this clonotype. The chain uses TRBV4-1 and TRBJ1-5; perhaps TRBD1 as D (5 bases). Germline CDR1 MGHRA, CDR2 YSYEKL. Trimming removed 3 bases from V and 4 bases from J, with 10 bases in between. The CDR3 loop spans 14 amino acids. This chain's CDR3 is CASSQPQENQPQHF. The CDR3 region has the DNA TGCGCCAGCAGCCAGCCACAGGAGAATCAGCCCCAGCATTTT.

The V and J genes are TRBV5-1 and TRBJ1-6; 9 bases match TRBD1. The V gene's germline CDR1 is SGHRS and CDR2 YFSETQ. V lost 4 bases to trimming and J lost 9 bases; unmatched junction nucleotides: 11. The CDR3 runs 16 residues. CDR3 residues: CASSRDRVNDFSPLHF. CDR3 nucleotide sequence: TGCGCCAGCAGCCGGGACAGGGTAAATGATTTTTCACCCCTCCACTTT.

There are a few counts of this clonotype. The genes are TRBV7-9 and TRBJ1-1; 8 nucleotides agree with TRBD1. Losses at the gene ends were 6 bases for V and 5 bases for J; bases not matched to a gene: 8. There are 14 residues in the CDR3. The germline V gene encodes CDR1 SEHNR and CDR2 FQNEAQ (reference sequence). In nucleotides, the CDR3 is TGTGCCAGCAGAGTCGGACAGGGAGGAACTGAAGCTTTCTTT. Translation gives CASRVGQGGTEAFF. Looking up the rest from reference TRBV7-9 and TRBJ1-1 gives the full variable domain: DTGVSQNPRHKITKRGQNVTFRCDPISEHNRLYWYRQTLGQGPEFLTYFQNEAQLEKSRLLSDRFSAERPKGSFSTLEIQRTEQGDSAMYLCASRVGQGGTEAFFGQGTRLTVV.

This chain connects TRBV20-1 to TRBJ1-1; 9 bases map to TRBD1. V lost 3 bases and J lost 0; bases outside the gene matches: 5. This CDR3 has 15 amino acids. Germline assignment: CDR1 DFQATT and CDR2 SNEGSKA (reference sequence). CDR3 sequence reads: CSARRTGALNTEAFF. CDR3 bases: TGCAGTGCTAGGAGGACAGGGGCTCTGAACACTGAAGCTTTCTTT.

This clonotype was observed a few times. V gene TRBV3-1 combines with J gene TRBJ2-3; possibly TRBD2 for D (6 bases). The CDR3 totals 13 residues. Germline V gene data show CDR1 as LGHDT and CDR2 as YNNKEL (reference sequence). V was cut by 4 bases and J by 4 bases, with 9 bases left in between. DNA of the CDR3: TGTGCCAGCAGCCTGACTAGTTCAGATACGCAGTATTTT. The encoded protein is CASSLTSSDTQYF.

This clonotype was picked up a small number of times. The chain combines TRBV20-1 with TRBJ1-6; 7 nucleotides align to TRBD1. Germline assignment: CDR1 DFQATT and CDR2 SNEGSKA (reference sequence). With 0 bases clipped from V and 8 bases from J, the junction kept 10 bases outside the gene matches. CDR3 length: 16 residues. This CDR3 is CSARDRRTGEYSPLHF. CDR3 nucleotides: TGCAGTGCTAGAGACAGGAGAACAGGGGAGTATTCACCCCTCCACTTT.

The chain couples TRBV7-2 to TRBJ1-1, with D possibly TRBD1 on 6 matching bases. The V end was cut by 7 bases, the J end by 1 base, with 10 bases between. From germline, CDR1 is SGHTA and CDR2 FQGNSA. The CDR3 is 13 amino acids. CDR3 residues: CASTGQRNTEAFF. CDR3 in DNA: TGTGCCAGCACTGGACAGAGGAACACTGAAGCTTTCTTT.

Many counts were recorded for this clonotype. The V gene is TRBV5-1, the J gene TRBJ2-1; D may be TRBD1 or TRBD2 (5 bases each). The germline V and J ends were trimmed by 1 base and 5 bases, with 13 bases remaining between them. The germline V gene encodes CDR1 SGHRS and CDR2 YFSETQ. The CDR3 runs to 15 residues. CDR3 residues: CASSLMGPANNEQFF. CDR3 bases: TGCGCCAGCAGCTTGATGGGACCCGCGAACAATGAGCAGTTCTTC.

Details on this clonotype: The germline gene is not matched at one end of the junction; a read error may be the cause. The J gene is TRBJ2-2, the V gene TRBV9; a possible D gene is TRBD2 (6 bases). Germline V gene lookup returns CDR1 SGDLS and CDR2 YYNGEE. The CDR3 covers 15 residues. Here the CDR3 DNA reads TGTGCCATCAGCGTAGGCGGGGTGGACACCGGGGAGCTGTTTTTT. Protein: CAISVGGVDTGELFF.

This clonotype came up a few times. This chain uses TRBV7-2 with TRBJ2-6, with D possibly being TRBD1 (5 bases). V lost 4 bases and J 0 bases, leaving 10 bases between the germline ends. CDR3 size: 16 residues. The germline CDR1 and CDR2 sequences are SGHTA and FQGNSA. The CDR3 DNA reads as TGTGCCAGCAGCTCGAGACAGACCTCTGGGGCCAACGTCCTGACTTTC. It translates to CASSSRQTSGANVLTF.